The 2 T cell receptor beta chains in this list originate from one sample, sequenced in a study of blood T cells in healthy people across ages. Primers used in a second PCR of roughly 7 to 12 cycles were a sample-barcoded 5' primer and a J-beta primer mix. TCRdb redid the calling of the 5' RACE reads with MiXCR, one entry per CDR3 protein. The sample has over 700,000 distinct CDR3 sequences; 20% to 25% are singletons. These same data were also listed under a study on T cells of mothers and their children.

Sequenced input: blood. Source of these receptors: a boy aged 5-17 years in good health.

The chain links TRBV7-2 to TRBJ1-1; D call uncertain. V was clipped by 0 bases and J by 1 base, with 12 bases between them. The CDR3 consists of 16 residues. Germline values: CDR1 SGHTA, CDR2 FQGNSA. The CDR3 DNA follows: TGTGCCAGCAGCTTAGCAGTTCGACGGGGGAACACTGAAGCTTTCTTT. It specifies CASSLAVRRGNTEAFF.

The table lists this clonotype with a few counts. The junction and the germline gene differ at one end; a read error may be behind it. This rearrangement joins TRBV6-1 to TRBJ1-6; tentative D call: TRBD1 (6 bases). Germline V gene sequence: CDR1 MNHNS, CDR2 SASEGT. CDR3 length: 16 amino acids. CDR3 DNA sequence: TGTGTCAGCAGTCCAGTTGTACGGACAGTGGACTCACCCCTCCACTTT. It specifies CVSSPVVRTVDSPLHF.